This TCR beta chain originates from a study of CD8+ T cells in alopecia areata. Study-wide background: For the treated group, dosing was oral tofacitinib at 5 to 10 mg twice daily.

Extracted RNA was reverse transcribed, and the resulting cDNA served as sequencing template. Clones were sequenced by immunoSEQ multiplex PCR, and TCRdb holds only the in-frame ones, with some missing. The table records 160,000 or so clones, about 72% of them present only once. Whole-study results and caveats: Normal scalp showed lower clonality than lesional scalp, especially alopecia totalis/universalis. When scalp samples are sequenced, resident alphabeta T cells of normal skin are also captured.

The CDR3 covers 13 residues. The germline V gene encodes CDR1 SEHNR and CDR2 FQNEAQ (reference sequence). Trimming took 5 bases from V and 7 from J, leaving 12 bases between them. On this clone: The antigen is unknown.

The rearrangement uses TRBV7-9 and TRBJ1-5; D might be TRBD1 (5 bases). Sample: CD8+ T cells sorted from blood, taken at week 0. This sequence originates from a human donor with alopecia areata. The CDR3 protein is CASSPEGSQPQHF. The CDR3 DNA reads as TGTGCCAGCAGCCCCGAGGGGTCCCAGCCCCAGCATTTT.